The 18 T cell receptor beta chains listed next were all sequenced from one sample in a study of Ad26.COV2.S vaccination and SARS-CoV-2 variants. Generated by immunoSEQ multiplex PCR, the TCRdb table keeps only in-frame clones and is missing some. The sample holds some 340,000 clones, around 84% seen once. The treatment was: roughly 20 received Ad26.COV2.S at low or high dose, single or two shots; 5 received placebo; per-sample allocation not given. Samples came from day 63 after the first vaccine or placebo injection. This specimen consisted of peripheral blood, obtained in a trial of Ad26.COV2.S vaccine versus placebo. The receptors were sampled from a person between 18 and 65 years old who received the Ad26.COV2.S COVID-19 vaccine or a placebo.

The gene calls are TRBV10-3 and TRBJ2-7; 9 bases match TRBD1. This CDR3 is built from 13 residues. Looked up from germline, CDR1 is ENHRY and CDR2 is SYGVKD. J lost 5 bases, V lost 8 bases, and 7 bases had no gene match. CDR3 nucleotides: TGTGCCATCGGAAGGGACAGGGCCAACGAGCAGTACTTC. This gives the protein CAIGRDRANEQYF.

The chain employs TRBV6-6 and TRBJ2-2; possibly TRBD1 or TRBD2 for D (5 bases each). The CDR3 extends over 14 amino acids. CDR1 and CDR2 (germline): MNHNY, SVGAGI (reference sequence). The ends were cut back, 4 bases at V and 4 bases at J, with 10 bases in the middle. The CDR3 DNA reads as TGTGCCAGCAGTTTCAGGGACCGCACCGGGGAGCTGTTTTTT. Its translation: CASSFRDRTGELFF.

At least ten counts were recorded for this clone. Here the CDR3 DNA reads TGCGCCAGCAGCCAAAAGCCCCGCGGGGCTGGAAACACCATATATTTT. Protein: CASSQKPRGAGNTIYF. The chain links TRBV4-3 to TRBJ1-3; D unresolved. Germline CDR1 LGHNA, CDR2 YSLEER. CDR3 length: 16 amino acids. V was clipped by 2 bases and J by 2 bases, with 13 bases between them.

V and J are TRBV7-8 and TRBJ1-2, with 8 bases matching TRBD1. The CDR3 runs 16 residues. Per the germline V gene, CDR1 is SGHVS and CDR2 is FQNEAQ. V was clipped by 2 bases and J by 8 bases; unmatched bases: 13. The CDR3, as DNA: TGTGCCAGCAGCTTACTCGACAGGGGACCCCCTGGGGGCTACACCTTC. It yields the protein CASSLLDRGPPGGYTF.

The chain recombines TRBV3-1 (or the pseudogene TRBV3-2) with TRBJ2-5; D is unclear. The V and J ends lost 3 bases and 2 bases respectively, with 10 bases between them. CDR3 length: 14 amino acids. CDR1 is LGHDT, CDR2 YNNKEL, per germline (reference sequence). This CDR3 reads CASSQRDRQETQYF. DNA for the CDR3: TGTGCCAGCAGCCAGCGAGATAGGCAAGAGACCCAGTACTTC.

A few counts support this clone. The genes are TRBV5-1 and TRBJ1-5; D uncertain. V was shortened by 4 bases and J by 1 base, with 6 bases between the two germline ends. This CDR3 region has 13 residues. Germline loops: CDR1 SGHRS, CDR2 YFSETQ. The CDR3 is CASSPDSNQPQHF. The CDR3 DNA sequence: TGCGCCAGCAGCCCAGACAGCAATCAGCCCCAGCATTTT.

The rearrangement links TRBV5-8 to TRBJ2-1; weak D call: TRBD2 (5 bases). Per germline, CDR1 SGHTS and CDR2 YDEGEE. CDR3 length: 11 amino acids. Deletions cut 0 bases from V and 13 bases from J, with 8 bases between. The CDR3 reads CASSLVGGQFF. DNA of the CDR3: TGTGCCAGCAGCTTGGTCGGAGGTCAGTTCTTC. Full variable domain (missing parts from reference TRBV5-8 and TRBJ2-1): EAGVTQSPTHLIKTRGQQATLRCSPISGHTSVYWYQQALGLGLQFLLWYDEGEERNRGNFPPRFSGRQFPNYSSELNVNALELEDSALYLCASSLVGGQFFGPGTRLTVL.

This CDR3 is CASRGTGVAKNIQYF. For the CDR3, the DNA is TGTGCCAGCAGGGGGACAGGGGTGGCCAAAAACATTCAGTACTTC. The chain uses TRBV6-5 and TRBJ2-4; 10 bases line up with TRBD1. Germline CDR1 reads MNHEY; CDR2 reads SVGAGI. This CDR3 contains 15 residues. J was trimmed by 1 base and V by 6 bases; bases with no gene match: 3.

The chain has TRBV7-8 and TRBJ1-3; no reliable D call. The V end lost 2 bases, the J end lost 0 bases, and 8 bases lay between the germline ends. The length of the CDR3 is 15 residues. Germline-derived CDR1 and CDR2 are SGHVS and FQNEAQ. CDR3 bases: TGTGCCAGCAGCTTAAGTGCCGGCTCTGGAAACACCATATATTTT. This codes for CASSLSAGSGNTIYF.

The chain employs TRBV2 and TRBJ1-2, with 7 bases matching TRBD1. Losses at the gene ends were 8 bases for V and 5 bases for J; bases not matched to a gene: 14. Per the germline V gene, CDR1 is SNHLY and CDR2 is FYNNEI. The length of the CDR3 is 15 residues. In DNA, the CDR3 is TGTGCCAGCCCCAGGGGTGCACAGGGGTCTTATGGCTACACCTTC. It encodes CASPRGAQGSYGYTF.

This chain's CDR3 is CATSLTLKLFF. The CDR3 region has the DNA TGTGCCACCTCCTTAACCCTAAAACTGTTTTTT. The chain is built from TRBV6-5 and TRBJ1-4, with D unclear. This CDR3 comprises 11 residues. Germline assignment: CDR1 MNHEY and CDR2 SVGAGI. Deletions cut 10 bases from V and 10 bases from J, with 13 bases between.

This sequence joins TRBV5-1 and TRBJ1-1, with D tentatively TRBD1 (5 bases). V shed 4 bases and J shed 4 bases, with 14 bases lying between them. Germline V gene lookup returns CDR1 SGHRS and CDR2 YFSETQ. The CDR3 contains 14 residues. For the CDR3, the DNA is TGCGCCAGCAGCGACCGGCCAGGGACCACTGAAGCTTTCTTT. Translating it yields CASSDRPGTTEAFF.

This chain connects TRBV11-3 to TRBJ2-2, with a possible D match to TRBD1 (5 bases). The V end lost 1 base, the J end lost 0 bases, and 9 bases lay between the germline ends. Germline V lookup: CDR1 SGHNT, CDR2 YENEEA. The CDR3 runs 16 residues. The CDR3 reads CASSLGLGPNTGELFF. The DNA for the CDR3 is TGTGCCAGCAGCTTAGGATTGGGGCCGAACACCGGGGAGCTGTTTTTT.

The chain uses TRBV5-1 and TRBJ2-7; weak D call: TRBD1 (5 bases). Germline CDR1 reads SGHRS; CDR2 reads YFSETQ. The germline V and J ends were trimmed by 4 bases and 3 bases, with 14 bases remaining between them. The CDR3 spans 14 residues. In DNA, the CDR3 is TGCGCCAGCAGCCCCTCGCAGGGAAGCTACGAGCAGTACTTC. Its translation: CASSPSQGSYEQYF.

This rearrangement joins TRBV10-1 to TRBJ2-3, with D uncertain. The CDR3 totals 13 residues. The germline V gene encodes CDR1 WNHNN and CDR2 SYGVQD (reference sequence). V gave up 4 bases and J gave up 6 bases, with 11 bases separating them. CDR3 sequence reads: CASSVRSGDTQYF. CDR3 nucleotides: TGCGCCAGCAGTGTTCGGTCCGGGGATACGCAGTATTTT.

The gene calls are TRBV7-9 and TRBJ1-4; D not resolved. Germline lookup yields CDR1 SEHNR and CDR2 FQNEAQ (reference sequence). Trimming took off 2 bases at V and 0 bases at J, with 7 bases between the two ends. CDR3 size: 15 residues. CDR3 DNA sequence: TGTGCCAGCAGCTTAAAGCGATCAACTAATGAAAAACTGTTTTTT. This encodes CASSLKRSTNEKLFF. Full variable domain (missing parts from reference TRBV7-9 and TRBJ1-4): DTGVSQNPRHKITKRGQNVTFRCDPISEHNRLYWYRQTLGQGPEFLTYFQNEAQLEKSRLLSDRFSAERPKGSFSTLEIQRTEQGDSAMYLCASSLKRSTNEKLFFGSGTQLSVL.

The chain recombines TRBV2 with TRBJ2-2; TRBD1 might be the D (6 bases). Trimming shortened V by 4 bases and J by 4 bases, and 10 bases separated the two germline ends. The CDR3 sequence is 14 residues long. Germline lookup yields CDR1 SNHLY and CDR2 FYNNEI. CDR3 sequence (DNA): TGTGCCAGCAGTGGGACAGCTCCCACCGGGGAGCTGTTTTTT. Protein product: CASSGTAPTGELFF.

J is TRBJ1-2 and V is TRBV5-6; maybe TRBD1 (5 bases). Between the trimmed V and J ends, which lost 6 bases and 4 bases, there was a span of 19 bases. The germline V gene has CDR1 SGHDT and CDR2 YYEEEE. There are 15 residues in the CDR3. CDR3 in amino acids: CASTSPGQGGYGYTF. The CDR3 region has the DNA TGTGCCAGCACCTCCCCGGGCCAGGGAGGCTATGGCTACACCTTC.